Described below is a single TCR beta chain sequence and its context. The data were obtained in a study of shared clonotypes between healthy human individuals. Whole-study context: Each donor's CD4 naive and CD4 memory cells filled three plates apiece, CD8 naive two, and CD8 memory one.

The assay was immunoSEQ multiplex PCR, and TCRdb's table has in-frame clones only and misses some. The repertoire includes some 1.4 million clones, roughly 96% of them detected once, and approximately 1% sits in the top ten. Germline CDR1 reads MNHNY; CDR2 reads SVGAGI (reference sequence). This CDR3 has 14 amino acids. J gave up 2 bases and V 6 bases, and 0 bases lay outside the gene matches. The V call is TRBV6-6, the J call TRBJ1-5, with 11 bases aligning to TRBD1. Sequenced material: naive CD4+ T cells sorted from blood. Subset meaning: CD45RA+ positively selected. This sequence originates from a man aged 30 to 45 in good health. The CDR3, as DNA: TGTGCCAGCAGGGGACAGGGGGGCAATCAGCCCCAGCATTTT. It translates to CASRGQGGNQPQHF.